The 30 T cell receptor beta chains given below trace back to one sample, sequenced in a study of blood T cell repertoires in COVID-19. Sequencing was performed with immunoSEQ multiplex PCR; in TCRdb, only in-frame clones are kept and a portion is missing. The sample records 65,000 to 80,000 clones, around 90% being singletons. What was sequenced was peripheral blood. The receptor source for this set is a man over 45 with active COVID-19.

V usage is TRBV10-3 and J usage is TRBJ1-1, with no clear D. The CDR3 has 14 residues. V shed 4 bases and J shed 0 bases, with 9 bases lying between them. From germline, CDR1 is ENHRY and CDR2 SYGVKD. Written as DNA, the CDR3 is TGTGCCATCAGTGGAATGTCTATGAACACTGAAGCTTTCTTT. Protein sequence: CAISGMSMNTEAFF.

J is TRBJ2-2 and V is TRBV28, with a tentative D call TRBD1 (6 bases). Germline values: CDR1 MDHEN, CDR2 SYDVKM. The V end lost 10 bases, the J end lost 1 base, and 16 bases lay between the germline ends. This CDR3 has 15 amino acids. As DNA, the CDR3 is TGTGCCACCACACGCTCAGGGGTGAACACCGGGGAGCTGTTTTTT. It is translated as CATTRSGVNTGELFF.

This clone was seen a single time. The rearrangement links TRBV6-6 to TRBJ2-3, with D tentatively TRBD2 (6 bases). The CDR3 spans 13 residues. V gave up 7 bases and J gave up 6 bases, with 14 bases separating them. Germline V lookup: CDR1 MNHNY, CDR2 SVGAGI (reference sequence). This CDR3 reads CASTGSTVDTQYF. The CDR3 DNA follows: TGTGCCAGCACCGGGAGCACAGTGGATACGCAGTATTTT.

To note about this clone: Its ends do not fully match the called genes, so a read error is possible. V gene TRBV3-1 (or the pseudogene TRBV3-2) combines with J gene TRBJ1-6; no reliable D call. CDR3 length: 17 amino acids. Germline V gene sequence: CDR1 LGHDT, CDR2 YNNKEL (reference sequence). The DNA for the CDR3 is TGTGCCAGCAGCCAAGACCCCTGGCAGGCCTACAATTCACCCCTCCACTTT. It yields the protein CASSQDPWQAYNSPLHF.

V gene TRBV4-3 combines with J gene TRBJ2-2; 9 bases are shared with TRBD1. Germline lookup yields CDR1 LGHNA and CDR2 YSLEER. Unmatched junction bases numbered 2, after V lost 2 bases and J lost 4 bases. The CDR3 has 15 amino acids. CDR3 nucleotides: TGCGCCAGCAGCCAAATGACAGGGGGCACCGGGGAGCTGTTTTTT. Its protein is CASSQMTGGTGELFF.

This clone was seen just once. This CDR3 reads CSVGTGGGEQFF. CDR3 in DNA: TGCAGCGTTGGGACAGGGGGCGGTGAGCAGTTCTTC. The chain has TRBV29-1 and TRBJ2-1, with TRBD1 matching over 11 bases. This CDR3 has 12 amino acids. Germline V gene data show CDR1 as SQVTM and CDR2 as ANQGSEA. Trimming cost V 4 bases and J 9 bases; bases outside gene matches: 2.

The chain has TRBV28 and TRBJ1-4; TRBD1 matches at 8 bases. This CDR3 region has 15 residues. Germline CDR1 is MDHEN and CDR2 is SYDVKM. V was pared by 5 bases and J by 5 bases, with 7 bases of the junction left unmatched. The CDR3 loop is CASSQTGGANEKLFF. CDR3 nucleotide sequence: TGTGCCAGCAGTCAAACAGGGGGGGCCAATGAAAAACTGTTTTTT.

The chain carries TRBV5-1 and TRBJ2-1; a weak D match, TRBD2 (6 bases). Germline V gives CDR1 SGHRS, CDR2 YFSETQ. Deletions cut 4 bases from V and 2 bases from J, with 13 bases between. The CDR3 runs to 15 residues. Here the CDR3 DNA reads TGCGCCAGCAGCCCCACCGGGAGCACCTACAATGAGCAGTTCTTC. Protein product: CASSPTGSTYNEQFF.

This clone was observed a handful of times. The chain carries TRBV28 and TRBJ1-6, with a weak D call TRBD1 (5 bases). Trimming stripped 6 bases from V and 9 bases from J, with 9 bases between. The CDR3 runs to 12 residues. Looked up from germline, CDR1 is MDHEN and CDR2 is SYDVKM. CDR3 in amino acids: CASSRQTSPLHF. CDR3 coding DNA: TGTGCCAGCAGCCGACAGACTTCACCCCTCCACTTT.

This rearrangement joins TRBV2 to TRBJ1-2; D call uncertain. The CDR3 runs 13 residues. CDR1 SNHLY and CDR2 FYNNEI come from the germline V gene. Trimming stripped 6 bases from V and 4 bases from J, with 12 bases between. As DNA, the CDR3 is TGTGCCAGCAGGGCCGACACTTCCTATGGCTACACCTTC. As protein: CASRADTSYGYTF. Combining the CDR3 with reference TRBV2 and TRBJ1-2 gives the whole variable domain EPEVTQTPSHQVTQMGQEVILRCVPISNHLYFYWYRQILGQKVEFLVSFYNNEISEKSEIFDDQFSVERPDGSNFTLKIRSTKLEDSAMYFCASRADTSYGYTFGSGTRLTVV.

This clone was observed a few times. The chain combines TRBV15 with TRBJ1-5; a weak D match, TRBD1 (5 bases). V dropped 3 bases and J dropped 6 bases, with 9 bases sitting between them. This CDR3 is 13 amino acids long. The germline gives CDR1 LNHNV, CDR2 YYDKDF (reference sequence). CDR3 residues: CATSSGGSQPQHF. In DNA, the CDR3 is TGTGCCACCAGCAGCGGGGGGAGTCAGCCCCAGCATTTT.

This chain connects TRBV12-5 to TRBJ2-7; tentative D call: TRBD2 (5 bases). V lost 4 bases, J lost 3 bases, and 10 bases lay in between. The CDR3 loop spans 13 amino acids. The germline gives CDR1 LGHNT, CDR2 FRNRAP. The CDR3 DNA reads TGTGCTAGTGGTTCCGGGGTCCTCTACGAGCAGTACTTC. Residues: CASGSGVLYEQYF.

There are a few counts of this clone. V gene TRBV6-5 combines with J gene TRBJ2-7; D possibly corresponds to TRBD2 (6 bases). CDR3 length equals 12 residues. From germline, CDR1 is MNHEY and CDR2 SVGAGI. V lost 8 bases and J lost 5, with 13 bases in between. The CDR3 region has the DNA TGTGCCAGCCGGCGGGAATCAGACGAGCAGTACTTC. Encoded protein: CASRRESDEQYF.

A few counts support this clone. This chain connects TRBV27 to TRBJ2-2; a weak D match, TRBD2 (6 bases). CDR1 is MNHEY and CDR2 is SMNVEV in the germline V gene (reference sequence). The CDR3 covers 15 residues. Trimming removed 2 bases at V and 4 bases at J, with 11 bases between. This CDR3 reads CASSLREVGTGELFF. Here the CDR3 DNA reads TGTGCCAGCAGTTTAAGGGAGGTGGGCACCGGGGAGCTGTTTTTT.

V usage is TRBV11-2 and J usage is TRBJ2-2, with TRBD1 as a possible D gene (7 bases). CDR3 length: 15 amino acids. Per germline, CDR1 SGHAT and CDR2 FQNNGV. V was pared by 3 bases and J by 8 bases, with 16 bases between. As DNA, the CDR3 is TGTGCCAGCAGCTTGGAGGGGGCGCTTTTAGGGGAGCTGTTTTTT. This translates into CASSLEGALLGELFF.

CDR3 amino acids: CASSERQSYNEQFF. The CDR3 nucleotides are TGTGCCAGCAGTGAACGACAGTCTTACAATGAGCAGTTCTTC. The V and J genes are TRBV25-1 and TRBJ2-1, with D tentatively TRBD1 (5 bases). Germline-derived CDR1 and CDR2 are MGHDK and SYGVNS. The germline V and J ends were trimmed by 2 bases and 4 bases, with 9 bases remaining between them. There are 14 residues in the CDR3.

V gene TRBV7-9 combines with J gene TRBJ1-4; D possibly corresponds to TRBD1 (5 bases). Germline V gene sequence: CDR1 SEHNR, CDR2 FQNEAQ (reference sequence). The CDR3 loop spans 16 amino acids. The V and J ends lost 5 bases and 6 bases respectively, with 19 bases between them. The CDR3 coding sequence is TGTGCCAGCAGCCCCTGGTCGGGGGGGGATGATGAAAAACTGTTTTTT. As protein: CASSPWSGGDDEKLFF.

This chain connects TRBV29-1 to TRBJ1-1; 7 nucleotides line up with TRBD1. Germline V gene lookup returns CDR1 SQVTM and CDR2 ANQGSEA. V was pared by 6 bases and J by 1 base, with 8 bases of the junction left unmatched. The CDR3 is 14 residues long. The CDR3 nucleotides are TGCAGCGTCGCTCCGGGACAGACGAACACTGAAGCTTTCTTT. Its protein is CSVAPGQTNTEAFF.

V usage is TRBV6-4 and J usage is TRBJ2-3, with a tentative D call TRBD1 (6 bases). The CDR3 is 16 amino acids. From germline, CDR1 is MRHNA and CDR2 SNTAGT. Deletions cut 6 bases from V and 0 bases from J, with 16 bases between. This chain's CDR3 is CASSPRGYPSTDTQYF. The CDR3 DNA reads as TGTGCCAGCAGCCCGAGGGGGTACCCTAGCACAGATACGCAGTATTTT.

This chain joins TRBV7-9 and TRBJ2-6; the D gene is possibly TRBD1 (5 bases). The CDR3 runs 15 residues. Germline values: CDR1 SEHNR, CDR2 FQNEAQ (reference sequence). The V end was cut by 4 bases, the J end by 0 bases, with 7 bases between. CDR3 DNA: TGTGCCAGCAGCTCGGACATCTCTGGGGCCAACGTCCTGACTTTC. Encoded protein: CASSSDISGANVLTF.

V usage is TRBV27 and J usage is TRBJ1-4; 8 bases align to TRBD1. The germline CDR1 and CDR2 sequences are MNHEY and SMNVEV (reference sequence). The CDR3 has 17 residues. J lost 0 bases, V lost 6 bases, and 9 bases had no gene match. The CDR3 is CASRPRQGIATNEKLFF. CDR3 bases: TGTGCCAGCAGGCCCAGACAGGGGATTGCAACTAATGAAAAACTGTTTTTT.

This sequence joins TRBV20-1 and TRBJ2-3, with D maybe TRBD2 (5 bases). Germline values: CDR1 DFQATT, CDR2 SNEGSKA (reference sequence). This CDR3 is 14 amino acids long. Deletions cut 3 bases from V and 1 base from J, with 11 bases between. This CDR3 reads CSASRAEGTDTQYF. The CDR3 region has the DNA TGCAGTGCTAGTAGAGCGGAAGGCACAGATACGCAGTATTTT.

V and J are TRBV6-5 and TRBJ1-2, with TRBD1 matching 7 bases. CDR3 size: 14 residues. Germline V CDR1 and CDR2: MNHEY, SVGAGI. V was clipped by 7 bases and J by 3 bases; unmatched bases: 8. The CDR3 DNA is TGTGCCAGCAATCAAAGGGGGCGTGACTATGGCTACACCTTC. Its translation is CASNQRGRDYGYTF.

This clone was detected once. CDR3 DNA: TGCGCCAGCAGCCAACCCGGACAGGGTGACTATGGCTACACCTTC. Translated: CASSQPGQGDYGYTF. This sequence joins TRBV4-1 and TRBJ1-2; 8 bases agree with TRBD1. CDR3 length equals 15 residues. Losses at the gene ends were 2 bases for V and 3 bases for J; bases not matched to a gene: 5. From germline, CDR1 is MGHRA and CDR2 YSYEKL.

A single count supports this clone. The V call is TRBV30, the J call TRBJ1-2; D gene uncertain. Germline V CDR1 and CDR2: GTSNPN, SVGIG (reference sequence). V was clipped by 0 bases and J by 6 bases, with 8 bases between them. CDR3 length equals 12 residues. The CDR3 DNA reads TGTGCCTGGAGTGTACCAGGCCATGGCTACACCTTC. It yields the protein CAWSVPGHGYTF.

The V and J genes are TRBV20-1 and TRBJ2-7; 10 bases map to TRBD2. The germline V gene has CDR1 DFQATT and CDR2 SNEGSKA (reference sequence). The junction had 4 bases not matched to a gene; V was cut back by 3 bases and J by 5 bases. The CDR3 is 13 residues long. CDR3 nucleotides: TGCAGTGCTAGTGGCGGACTAGCGGACGAGCAGTACTTC. Its protein is CSASGGLADEQYF.

As to this clone: An end of the junction differs from the germline gene, which may be a read error. The chain uses TRBV6-5 and TRBJ1-1; 7 positions match TRBD1. Germline V CDR1 and CDR2: MNHEY, SVGAGI. The CDR3 spans 11 residues. CDR3 DNA: TGCGACGACAGGGACAACACTGAAGCTTTCTTT. Translating it yields CDDRDNTEAFF.

This chain uses TRBV7-2 with TRBJ2-7; 9 bases align to TRBD2. The CDR3 consists of 15 residues. V gave up 5 bases and J gave up 1 base; unmatched junction bases: 6. CDR1 and CDR2 from the germline V gene are SGHTA and FQGNSA. The CDR3 sequence is CASSRGGAESYEQYF. The CDR3 DNA reads TGTGCCAGCAGCCGCGGGGGGGCGGAATCCTACGAGCAGTACTTC.

This chain joins TRBV30 and TRBJ2-1; the match to TRBD1 covers 9 bases. CDR1 and CDR2 from the germline V gene are GTSNPN and SVGIG (reference sequence). V shed 3 bases and J 8 bases; nucleotides not matched to a gene: 8. The CDR3 has 14 residues. The DNA for the CDR3 is TGTGCCTGGAGCTCGGGACAGGGTATCGATGAGCAGTTCTTC. As protein: CAWSSGQGIDEQFF.

This chain links TRBV6-5 with TRBJ2-7; D is unclear. CDR3 length: 13 residues. Trimming took off 4 bases at V and 2 bases at J, with 9 bases between the two ends. Germline V CDR1 and CDR2: MNHEY, SVGAGI. The CDR3 nucleotides are TGTGCCAGCAGTTCTCGGTTAGCCTACGAGCAGTACTTC. Its protein is CASSSRLAYEQYF.